This T cell receptor beta chain came from a study of PD-L1 blockade in urothelial cancer. Background on the study: Most of the 29 patients were men whose urothelial cancer was bladder-origin. The median count of T cells in tumor samples was about 1,500.

The table lists this clone with a few counts. Each patient presented with locally advanced or metastatic urothelial carcinoma. DNA from FFPE tumors was measured by means of amplified housekeeping genes. Assay: immunoSEQ multiplex PCR; the TCRdb copy retains only in-frame clones and omits some. The top ten clones hold less than 6.5% of a sample with some 2,500 clones, around 31% of them seen once. The CDR3 loop spans 13 amino acids. From germline, CDR1 is MNHGY and CDR2 SAAAGT. Trimming took 8 bases from V and 5 from J, leaving 12 bases between them. This rearrangement joins TRBV6-8 to TRBJ1-4; D is unclear. The input for sequencing was tumor tissue, taken before atezolizumab (anti-PD-L1) treatment. The receptor's source is a man between 65 and 85 years old with urothelial cancer. The CDR3 DNA is TGTGCCAGCCGCCCACTCGTGAATGAAAAACTGTTTTTT. Its protein is CASRPLVNEKLFF.